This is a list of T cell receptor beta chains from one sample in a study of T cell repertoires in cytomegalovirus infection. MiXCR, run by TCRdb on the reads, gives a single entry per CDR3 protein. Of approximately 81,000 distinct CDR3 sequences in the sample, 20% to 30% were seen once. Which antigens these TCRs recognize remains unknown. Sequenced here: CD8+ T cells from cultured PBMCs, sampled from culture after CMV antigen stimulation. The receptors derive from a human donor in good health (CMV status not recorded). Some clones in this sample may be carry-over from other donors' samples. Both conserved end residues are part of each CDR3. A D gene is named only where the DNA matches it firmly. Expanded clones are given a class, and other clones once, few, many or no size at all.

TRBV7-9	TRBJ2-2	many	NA	TGTGCCAGCAGCGACCGCGGGGAGAACACCGGGGAGCTGTTTTTT	CASSDRGENTGELFF
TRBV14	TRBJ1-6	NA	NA	TGTGCCAGCAGCCAAGTAGAAGGGGTTTATAATTCACCCCTCCACTTT	CASSQVEGVYNSPLHF
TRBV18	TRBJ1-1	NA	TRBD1	TGTGCCAGCTCACTGGGGACAGGGGACACTGAAGCTTTCTTT	CASSLGTGDTEAFF
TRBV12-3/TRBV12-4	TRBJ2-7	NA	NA	TGTGCCAGCAGTTTTTCCGGGACGGGTTCCTACGAGCAGTACTTC	CASSFSGTGSYEQYF
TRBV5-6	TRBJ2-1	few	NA	TGTGCCAGCAGCTTGGAGTCTTGGGGTCCGTCCTACAATGAGCAGTTCTTC	CASSLESWGPSYNEQFF
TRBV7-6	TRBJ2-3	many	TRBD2	TGTGCCAGCATCCCACTAGCGGGAGTCACAGATACGCAGTATTTT	CASIPLAGVTDTQYF
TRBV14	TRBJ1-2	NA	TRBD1	TGTGCCAGCAATCAGGGGGCGGCTGGCTACACCTTC	CASNQGAAGYTF
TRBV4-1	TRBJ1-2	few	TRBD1	TGCGCCAGCAGCCAAGACACAGGGGGCTATGGCTACACCTTC	CASSQDTGGYGYTF
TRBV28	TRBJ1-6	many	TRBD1	TGTGCCAGCAGTCCCACGACAGGGGGCGGCTATAATTCACCCCTCCACTTT	CASSPTTGGGYNSPLHF
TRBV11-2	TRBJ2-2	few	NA	TGTGCCAGCAGCCATGGGGCAGCTCCTCTGTTTTTT	CASSHGAAPLFF
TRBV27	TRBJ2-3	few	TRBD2	TGTGCCAGCAGTGTCGGCGCCCCGACTAGCGGGAGGATGTTTTTCGGAGATACGCAGTATTTT	CASSVGAPTSGRMFFGDTQYF
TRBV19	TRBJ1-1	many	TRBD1	TGTGCCAGTAGTATTCAGGGACAGGGGTACATGAACACTGAAGCTTTCTTT	CASSIQGQGYMNTEAFF
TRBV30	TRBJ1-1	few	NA	TGTGCCTGGAGGCAGGACCTGAACACTGAAGCTTTCTTT	CAWRQDLNTEAFF
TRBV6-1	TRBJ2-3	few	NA	TGTGCCAGCAGATCGGGGTCCTTCCAACCAGATACGCAGTATTTT	CASRSGSFQPDTQYF
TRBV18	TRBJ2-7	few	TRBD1	TGTGCCAGCTCACCGAGACAGGGAATCGACGAGCAGTACTTC	CASSPRQGIDEQYF
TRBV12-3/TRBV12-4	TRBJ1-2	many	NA	TGTGCATCAGATGGAGACTATGGCTACACCTTC	CASDGDYGYTF
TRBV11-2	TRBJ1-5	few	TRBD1	TGTGCCAGCAGCCGTACAGGGGACAATCAGCCCCAGCATTTT	CASSRTGDNQPQHF
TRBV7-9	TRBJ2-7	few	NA	TGTGCCAGCACCCAGACGACGGGGTTCGGAGAGCAGTACTTC	CASTQTTGFGEQYF
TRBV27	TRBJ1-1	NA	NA	TGTGCCAGCAGTTTAACACGGGTTACGGCTGAAGCTTTCTTT	CASSLTRVTAEAFF
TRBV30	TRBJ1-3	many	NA	TGTGCCTGGAGGGAGCGTTACTCTGGAAACACCATATATTTT	CAWRERYSGNTIYF
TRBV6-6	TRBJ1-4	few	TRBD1	TGTGCCAGCAGTTACGGGACAGGGGAAGAAAAACTGTTTTTT	CASSYGTGEEKLFF
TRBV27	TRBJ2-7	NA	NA	TGTGCCAGCAGTTTATGGCCCCGGGGTTTGGACGAGCAGTACTTC	CASSLWPRGLDEQYF
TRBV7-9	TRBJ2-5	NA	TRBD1	TGTGCCAGCAGCTTAGCGCGGACAGGGCCCCAAGAGACCCAGTACTTC	CASSLARTGPQETQYF
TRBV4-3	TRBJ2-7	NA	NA	TGCGCCAGCAGCCAAGATCCTACCGGGAGTGGTAACTACGAGCAGTACTTC	CASSQDPTGSGNYEQYF
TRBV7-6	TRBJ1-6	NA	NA	TGTGCCAGCGGATGGGGGATTGAGCCCCTCCACTTT	CASGWGIEPLHF
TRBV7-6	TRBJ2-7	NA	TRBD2	TGTGCCAGCAGCTCGGGACTAGTTCGTTACGAGCAGTACTTC	CASSSGLVRYEQYF
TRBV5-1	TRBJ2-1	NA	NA	TGCGCCAGCATCGCGACTGCGGGAAGTGATGAGCAGTTCTTC	CASIATAGSDEQFF
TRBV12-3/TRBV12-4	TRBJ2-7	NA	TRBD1	TGTGCCAACAGTAGGACAGGGAGACACTACGAGCAGTACTTC	CANSRTGRHYEQYF
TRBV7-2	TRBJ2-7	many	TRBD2	TGTGCCAGCAGCTTAGGGGGGGGAGGTTACGAGCAGTACTTC	CASSLGGGGYEQYF
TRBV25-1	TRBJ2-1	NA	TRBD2	TGTGCCAGCAGCGTTAGCGGGGGGGCCAACAATGAGCAGTTCTTC	CASSVSGGANNEQFF
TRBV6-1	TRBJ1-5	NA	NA	TGTGCCAGCAGTTCCCCTTCAGCGGGGGCGCCTTATCAGCCCCAGCATTTT	CASSSPSAGAPYQPQHF
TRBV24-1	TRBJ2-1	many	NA	TGTGCCACCAGTGATTCGAGCCGGGAGAACTACAATGAGCAGTTCTTC	CATSDSSRENYNEQFF
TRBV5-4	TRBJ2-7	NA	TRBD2	TGTGCCAGCAGCCCCGGACTAGCGACAGCCGATGAGCAGTACTTC	CASSPGLATADEQYF
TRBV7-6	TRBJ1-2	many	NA	TGTGCCAGCAGCTTACTCGGGGAAGATGACTATGGCTACACCTTC	CASSLLGEDDYGYTF
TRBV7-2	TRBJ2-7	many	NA	TGTGCCAGCAGCTTAGATACGGGTCCCTACGAGCAGTACTTC	CASSLDTGPYEQYF
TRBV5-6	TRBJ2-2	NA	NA	TGTGCCAGCAGCTTGGATGACGGGACGAACACCAGGGAGCTGTTTTTT	CASSLDDGTNTRELFF
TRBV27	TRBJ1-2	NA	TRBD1	TGTGCCAGCAGTTCCGGACAGGGGCAAGTCTATGGCTACACCTTC	CASSSGQGQVYGYTF
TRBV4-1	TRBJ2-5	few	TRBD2	TGCGCCAGCAGCCCAGGGACTAGCAAAGAGACCCAGTACTTC	CASSPGTSKETQYF